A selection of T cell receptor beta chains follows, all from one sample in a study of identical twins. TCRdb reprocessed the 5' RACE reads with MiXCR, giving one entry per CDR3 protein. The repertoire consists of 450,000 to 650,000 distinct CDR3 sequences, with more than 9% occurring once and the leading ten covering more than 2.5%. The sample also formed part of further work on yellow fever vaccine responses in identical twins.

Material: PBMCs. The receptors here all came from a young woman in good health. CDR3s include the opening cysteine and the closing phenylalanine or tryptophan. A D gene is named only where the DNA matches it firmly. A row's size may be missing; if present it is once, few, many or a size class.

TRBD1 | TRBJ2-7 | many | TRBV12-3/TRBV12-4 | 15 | CASSSPGQLSYEQYF | TGTGCCAGCAGTTCCCCGGGACAGCTCTCCTACGAGCAGTACTTC
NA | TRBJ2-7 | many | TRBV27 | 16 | CASSSHHIAAIYEQYF | TGTGCCAGCAGTTCCCACCATATAGCGGCAATCTACGAGCAGTACTTC
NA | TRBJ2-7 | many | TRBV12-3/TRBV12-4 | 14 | CASSLGTFTYEQYF | TGTGCCAGCAGCCTAGGGACATTTACCTACGAGCAGTACTTC
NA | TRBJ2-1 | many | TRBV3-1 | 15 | CASSQERGRYNEQFF | TGTGCCAGCAGCCAAGAGAGAGGCCGTTACAATGAGCAGTTCTTC
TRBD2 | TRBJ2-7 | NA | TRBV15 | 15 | CATSQERGTSYEQYF | TGTGCCACCAGTCAGGAGCGGGGGACCTCCTACGAGCAGTACTTC
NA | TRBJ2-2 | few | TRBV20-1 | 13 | CSANTEKTGELFF | TGCAGTGCTAATACAGAGAAAACCGGGGAGCTGTTTTTT
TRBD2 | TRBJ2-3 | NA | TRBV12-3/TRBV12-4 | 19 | CAICDNVGTSVWFTDTQYF | TGTGCCATCTGCGATAATGTAGGGACTAGCGTCTGGTTCACAGATACGCAGTATTTT
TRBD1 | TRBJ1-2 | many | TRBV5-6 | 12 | CASSPDRGGYTF | TGTGCCAGCAGCCCGGACAGGGGAGGATACACCTTC
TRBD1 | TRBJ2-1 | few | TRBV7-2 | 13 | CASSPTGINEQFF | TGTGCCAGCAGCCCGACAGGGATCAATGAGCAGTTCTTC
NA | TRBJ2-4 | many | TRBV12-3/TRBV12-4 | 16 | CASSPTPGLAKNIQYF | TGTGCCAGCAGTCCAACCCCGGGACTAGCCAAAAACATTCAGTACTTC
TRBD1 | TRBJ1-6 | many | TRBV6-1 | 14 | CASSPGQLNSPLHF | TGTGCCAGCAGTCCGGGACAGTTGAATTCACCCCTCCACTTT
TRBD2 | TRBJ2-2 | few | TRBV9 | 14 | CASSPSGGSGELFF | TGTGCCAGCAGCCCGTCGGGGGGAAGCGGGGAGCTGTTTTTT
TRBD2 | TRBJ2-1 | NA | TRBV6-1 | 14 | CASRSGGVPNEQFF | TGTGCCAGTCGAAGCGGGGGGGTTCCGAATGAGCAGTTCTTC
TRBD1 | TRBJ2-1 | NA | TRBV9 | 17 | CASSVEDPGQGGNEQFF | TGTGCCAGCAGCGTAGAGGACCCGGGACAGGGGGGCAATGAGCAGTTCTTC
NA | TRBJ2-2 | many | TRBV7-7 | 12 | CASSPLPGELFF | TGTGCTAGCAGCCCCCTGCCCGGGGAGCTGTTTTTT
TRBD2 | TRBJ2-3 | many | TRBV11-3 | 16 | CASSDPLAGEGDTQYF | TGTGCCAGCAGCGACCCCCTAGCGGGGGAAGGAGATACGCAGTATTTT
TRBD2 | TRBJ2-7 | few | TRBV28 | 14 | CASSYSGRGGEQYF | TGTGCCAGCAGTTACTCGGGGCGGGGGGGCGAGCAGTACTTC
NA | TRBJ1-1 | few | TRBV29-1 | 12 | CSVESRGAEAFF | TGCAGCGTTGAAAGCCGGGGGGCTGAAGCTTTCTTT
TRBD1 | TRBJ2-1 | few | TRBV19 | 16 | CASSGRDRANYNEQFF | TGTGCCAGTAGTGGGCGGGACAGGGCCAACTACAATGAGCAGTTCTTC
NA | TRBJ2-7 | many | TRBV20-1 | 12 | CSAKSASYEQYF | TGCAGTGCTAAAAGTGCATCCTACGAGCAGTACTTC
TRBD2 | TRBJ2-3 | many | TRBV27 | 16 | CASSPILAGEADTQYF | TGTGCCAGCAGCCCGATACTAGCGGGAGAGGCAGATACGCAGTATTTT
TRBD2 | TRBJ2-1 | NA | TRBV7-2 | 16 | CASSPSSGGRHNEQFF | TGTGCCAGCAGCCCCTCGAGCGGGGGGCGTCACAATGAGCAGTTCTTC
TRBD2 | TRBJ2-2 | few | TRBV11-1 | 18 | CASSLISGIGPNTGELFF | TGTGCCAGCAGCTTAATTAGCGGGATAGGCCCTAACACCGGGGAGCTGTTTTTT
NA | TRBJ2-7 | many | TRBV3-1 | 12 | CASSRAGWEQYF | TGTGCCAGCAGCCGGGCAGGGTGGGAGCAGTACTTC
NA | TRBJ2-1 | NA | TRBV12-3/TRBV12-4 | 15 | CASSLSLIPYNEQFF | TGTGCCAGCAGTTTATCCCTTATACCCTACAATGAGCAGTTCTTC
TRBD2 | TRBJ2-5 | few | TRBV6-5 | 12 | CASSYSGGSQYF | TGTGCCAGCAGTTACTCGGGGGGGTCCCAGTACTTC
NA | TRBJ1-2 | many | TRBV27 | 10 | CASISYGYTF | TGTGCCAGCATAAGCTATGGCTACACCTTC
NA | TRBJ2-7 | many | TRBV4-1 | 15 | CASSYVTGGVYEQYF | TGCGCCAGCAGTTATGTTACAGGGGGGGTCTACGAGCAGTACTTC
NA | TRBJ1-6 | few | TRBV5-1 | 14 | CASSPGQLDSPLHF | TGCGCCAGCAGCCCGGGACAACTAGATTCACCCCTCCACTTT
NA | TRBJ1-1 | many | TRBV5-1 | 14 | CASSLWDENTEAFF | TGCGCCAGCAGCTTGTGGGACGAGAACACTGAAGCCTTCTTT
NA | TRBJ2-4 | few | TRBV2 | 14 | CASSERGSKNIQYF | TGTGCCAGCAGTGAACGGGGTTCCAAAAACATTCAGTACTTC
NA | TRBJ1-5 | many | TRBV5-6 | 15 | CASSLMQGGNQPQHF | TGTGCCAGCAGCTTGATGCAGGGAGGAAATCAGCCCCAGCATTTT
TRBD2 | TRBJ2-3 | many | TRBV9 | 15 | CASSATSGLTDTQYF | TGTGCCAGCAGCGCGACTAGCGGGCTCACAGATACGCAGTATTTT
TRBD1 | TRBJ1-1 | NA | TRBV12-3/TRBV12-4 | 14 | CASSLGQGVNEAFF | TGTGCCAGCAGTTTGGGACAGGGAGTGAATGAAGCTTTCTTT
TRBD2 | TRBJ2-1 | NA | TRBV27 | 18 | CASSFLIRLAGAYNEQFF | TGTGCCAGCAGTTTTCTTATCAGACTAGCGGGAGCCTACAATGAGCAGTTCTTC
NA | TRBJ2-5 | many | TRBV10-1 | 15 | CASSAAGRQIETQYF | TGCGCCAGCAGTGCGGCCGGACGGCAGATAGAGACCCAGTACTTC
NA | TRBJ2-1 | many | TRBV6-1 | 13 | CASTEMTYNEQFF | TGTGCCAGCACGGAAATGACCTACAATGAGCAGTTCTTC
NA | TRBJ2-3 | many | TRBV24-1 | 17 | CATSDYGPTLGRDTQYF | TGTGCCACCAGTGACTATGGACCAACCTTAGGGCGCGATACGCAGTATTTT
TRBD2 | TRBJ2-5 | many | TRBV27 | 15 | CASSRGTSGRETQYF | TGTGCCAGCAGCCGCGGGACTAGCGGGAGAGAGACCCAGTACTTC
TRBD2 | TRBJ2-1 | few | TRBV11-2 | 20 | CASSLDWQRGAGRSYNEQFF | TGTGCCAGCAGCTTAGATTGGCAGCGGGGGGCCGGTAGGTCCTACAATGAGCAGTTCTTC
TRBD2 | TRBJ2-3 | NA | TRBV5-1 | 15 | CASSISGGQSDTQYF | TGCGCCAGCAGCATTAGCGGGGGGCAGTCAGATACGCAGTATTTT
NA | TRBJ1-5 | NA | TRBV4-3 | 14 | CASSQYQSNQPQHF | TGCGCCAGCAGCCAGTACCAGAGCAATCAGCCCCAGCATTTT
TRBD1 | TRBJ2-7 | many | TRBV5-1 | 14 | CASSLVGQTYEQYF | TGCGCCAGCAGCTTGGTGGGACAGACCTACGAGCAGTACTTC
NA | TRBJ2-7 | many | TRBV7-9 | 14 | CASSQNINAYEQYF | TGTGCCAGCAGCCAAAACATCAACGCCTACGAGCAGTACTTC
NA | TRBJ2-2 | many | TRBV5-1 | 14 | CASSPRENTGELFF | TGCGCCAGCAGCCCCCGGGAGAACACCGGGGAGCTGTTTTTT
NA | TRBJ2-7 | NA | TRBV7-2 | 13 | CASSWKIPYEQYF | TGTGCCAGCAGCTGGAAGATTCCCTACGAGCAGTACTTC
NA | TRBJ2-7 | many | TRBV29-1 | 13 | CSVEEGTAYEQYF | TGCAGCGTTGAGGAGGGAACGGCCTACGAGCAGTACTTC
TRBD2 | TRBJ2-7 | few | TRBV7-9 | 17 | CASSLAGLAGDTYEQYF | TGTGCCAGCAGCTTAGCCGGACTAGCGGGAGATACCTACGAGCAGTACTTC
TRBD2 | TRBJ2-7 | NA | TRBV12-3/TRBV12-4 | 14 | CASRGGTSGDEQYF | TGTGCCAGCAGAGGAGGGACTAGCGGGGACGAGCAGTACTTC
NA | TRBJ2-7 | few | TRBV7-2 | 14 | CASSFAVRIYEQYF | TGTGCCAGCAGCTTCGCGGTGAGGATTTACGAGCAGTACTTC
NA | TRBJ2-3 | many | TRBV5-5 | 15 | CASSLDPTFTDTQYF | TGTGCCAGCAGCTTAGACCCGACCTTCACAGATACGCAGTATTTT
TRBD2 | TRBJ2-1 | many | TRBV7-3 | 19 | CASSLTGVGAGGSLNEQFF | TGTGCCAGCAGCTTAACGGGCGTGGGAGCGGGGGGTTCCCTCAATGAGCAGTTCTTC
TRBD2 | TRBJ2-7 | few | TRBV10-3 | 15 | CAISERGVLIYEQYF | TGTGCCATCAGCGAGCGGGGGGTCTTAATCTACGAGCAGTACTTC